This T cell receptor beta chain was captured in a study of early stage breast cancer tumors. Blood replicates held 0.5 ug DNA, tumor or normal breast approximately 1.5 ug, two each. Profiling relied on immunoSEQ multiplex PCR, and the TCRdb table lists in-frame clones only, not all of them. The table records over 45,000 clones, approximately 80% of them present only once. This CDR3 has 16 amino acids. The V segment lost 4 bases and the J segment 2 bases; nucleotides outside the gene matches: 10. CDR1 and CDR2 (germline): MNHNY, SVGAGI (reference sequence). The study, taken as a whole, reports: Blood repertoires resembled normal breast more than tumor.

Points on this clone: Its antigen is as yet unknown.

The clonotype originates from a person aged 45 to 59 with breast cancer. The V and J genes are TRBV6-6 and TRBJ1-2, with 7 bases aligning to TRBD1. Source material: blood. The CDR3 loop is CASSFQRLTGNYGYTF. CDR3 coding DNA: TGTGCCAGCAGTTTCCAGAGATTGACAGGGAACTATGGCTACACCTTC.